This T cell receptor (beta chain) was sequenced during a study of blood T cell repertoires in COVID-19. In the authors' methods: Counts of nucleated cells, estimated from reference gene primer amplification, were obtained. The data were produced by immunoSEQ multiplex PCR, yet TCRdb's version contains in-frame clones alone and is incomplete. V and J calls and clone size are those listed in that table; D and trimming were worked out from the DNA. Counted here are 160,000 or so clones, about nine tenths occurring once; the ten biggest clones make up about 2%. This clone was detected once. V trimming: 3 bases; J trimming: 9 bases; junction bases outside the gene matches: 12. The CDR3 extends over 15 amino acids. From germline, CDR1 is SGDLS and CDR2 YYNGEE.

The sample was peripheral blood. This rearrangement joins TRBV9 to TRBJ2-1; 7 bases are shared with TRBD2. This TCR derives from a man between 18 and 29 years old with acute or convalescent COVID-19. The CDR3 loop is CASSAPQTSWGEQFF. The CDR3 nucleotides read TGTGCCAGCAGCGCCCCCCAGACTAGCTGGGGTGAGCAGTTCTTC.